Sequencing of this T cell receptor (beta chain) was carried out in a study of Ad26.COV2.S vaccination and SARS-CoV-2 variants. Across the study: Intramuscular Ad26.COV2.S doses were given once or twice, 56 days apart.

Repertoires were generated with immunoSEQ multiplex PCR, while TCRdb's copy carries only in-frame clones and drops some. This table holds about 400,000 clones, around 89% found once. Trimming removed 0 bases from V and 4 bases from J, with 13 bases in between. This CDR3 comprises 16 residues. The germline V gene encodes CDR1 SNHLY and CDR2 FYNNEI. Indicated treatment: about 20 received Ad26.COV2.S at low or high dose, single or two shots; 5 received placebo; per-sample allocation not given. The samples were gathered on day 63 after the first injection of vaccine or placebo. The sample came from a Boston adult aged 18-55 years.

The chain recombines TRBV2 with TRBJ1-5; perhaps TRBD1 as D (5 bases). This TCR was recovered from a person aged 18-60 years who received the Ad26.COV2.S COVID-19 vaccine or a placebo. The sample was peripheral blood, taken in a trial of Ad26.COV2.S vaccine versus placebo. The CDR3 DNA reads TGTGCCAGCAGTGAAGCAAGTACCAGGGATAATCAGCCCCAGCATTTT. This encodes CASSEASTRDNQPQHF.